Each of the 31 T cell receptor beta chains below was sequenced from the same sample in a study of identical twins (dated by TCRdb to the mid-2010s). Receptor libraries were prepared by 5' RACE. The run used an Illumina HiSeq 2000. TCRdb itself trimmed the public reads at Q25 with fastp, ran MiXCR and retained productive beta chains. Under each unique CDR3 protein, matching rows form one entry showing the most common genes and DNA. The sample table shows around 550,000 distinct CDR3 sequences, and over 12% are seen once. The top ten hold nearly 0.45% of the sample. The same data also went into a second study, on yellow fever vaccine responses in identical twins.

The specimen was CD4+ T cells sorted from blood. These receptor sequences come from a woman aged 18-29 years in good health.

Only a few counts were recorded for this clonotype. The V gene is TRBV6-1, the J gene TRBJ2-6, with no clear D. This CDR3 has 16 amino acids. Deletions cut 3 bases from V and 1 base from J, with 10 bases between. Looked up from germline, CDR1 is MNHNS and CDR2 is SASEGT. CDR3 amino acids: CASSEMGKSGANVLTF. The CDR3 DNA sequence: TGTGCCAGCAGTGAGATGGGGAAATCTGGGGCCAACGTCCTGACTTTC.

The chain joins TRBV5-1 to TRBJ2-1, with 10 bases that match TRBD2. V gave up 3 bases and J gave up 15 bases; unmatched junction bases: 9. CDR1 is SGHRS and CDR2 is YFSETQ in the germline V gene. The CDR3 extends over 13 amino acids. CDR3 region: CASSSGLAEGGFF. CDR3 DNA: TGCGCCAGCAGCTCCGGACTAGCGGAGGGGGGGTTCTTC.

A few counts support this clonotype. The chain has TRBV13 and TRBJ2-1, with TRBD1 matching 8 bases. V shed 5 bases, J shed 10 bases, and the junction held 10 bases outside the gene matches. The CDR3 has 14 residues. The V gene's germline CDR1 is PRHDT and CDR2 FYEKMQ (reference sequence). CDR3 in amino acids: CASSRGTAGGEQFF. DNA for the CDR3: TGTGCCAGCAGCAGAGGGACGGCAGGGGGCGAGCAGTTCTTC.

This clonotype was picked up a small number of times. This rearrangement joins TRBV28 to TRBJ2-7; maybe TRBD1 (6 bases). CDR3 size: 16 residues. Trimming pared 5 bases from V and 4 bases from J, leaving 21 bases between. Germline values: CDR1 MDHEN, CDR2 SYDVKM. This chain's CDR3 is CASSPTRQAGRYEQYF. The CDR3 region has the DNA TGTGCCAGCAGTCCTACTCGACAGGCCGGACGGTACGAGCAGTACTTC.

In this sample, this clonotype turned up a few times. The V and J genes are TRBV20-1 and TRBJ2-5; possibly TRBD1 or TRBD2 for D (5 bases each). CDR1 is DFQATT and CDR2 is SNEGSKA in the germline V gene (reference sequence). CDR3 length: 14 residues. Trimming stripped 3 bases from V and 0 bases from J, with 11 bases between. The CDR3 nucleotides read TGCAGTGCTAGCAGGTCGGGACACCAAGAGACCCAGTACTTC. Protein product: CSASRSGHQETQYF.

This clonotype was seen more than once but under ten times. This rearrangement joins TRBV12-3 or TRBV12-4 to TRBJ2-7, with TRBD2 as a possible D gene (5 bases). The CDR3 is 13 residues long. Deletions cut 5 bases from V and 2 bases from J, with 10 bases between. For the CDR3, the DNA is TGTGCCAGCAGTGAACGGACTGCCTACGAGCAGTACTTC. Encoded protein: CASSERTAYEQYF.

This chain connects TRBV20-1 to TRBJ2-7; D could derive from TRBD1 or TRBD2 (6 bases each). The CDR3 spans 13 residues. Germline loops: CDR1 DFQATT, CDR2 SNEGSKA (reference sequence). V was shortened by 6 bases and J by 2 bases, with 14 bases between the two germline ends. DNA for the CDR3: TGCAGTGCAGGGGGGAGCCACGCCTACGAGCAGTACTTC. It yields the protein CSAGGSHAYEQYF.

This clonotype was seen a few times. The chain uses TRBV15 and TRBJ2-4, with D perhaps TRBD1 (6 bases). V lost 0 bases and J 1 base, leaving 19 bases between the germline ends. CDR3 length: 19 amino acids. Germline V gene data show CDR1 as LNHNV and CDR2 as YYDKDF (reference sequence). DNA of the CDR3: TGTGCCACCAGCAGAGACCCGGACAGCCTCTCTGGGGCCAAAAACATTCAGTACTTC. Amino acid sequence: CATSRDPDSLSGAKNIQYF.

This clonotype was seen at least ten times. The V and J genes are TRBV27 and TRBJ1-5; D ambiguous. V gave up 0 bases and J gave up 2 bases, with 5 bases separating them. This CDR3 has 14 residues. Germline CDR1 MNHEY, CDR2 SMNVEV (reference sequence). CDR3 sequence (DNA): TGTGCCAGCAGTTTATCGCAGGGCAATCAGCCCCAGCATTTT. It codes for CASSLSQGNQPQHF.

This chain joins TRBV6-5 and TRBJ1-1; D is uncertain. The length of the CDR3 is 19 residues. The V end was cut by 3 bases, the J end by 1 base, with 24 bases between. Germline-derived CDR1 and CDR2 are MNHEY and SVGAGI. The CDR3 coding sequence is TGTGCCAGCAGTTATTCCCTCGGACGGACCCTGGGTCAGAACACTGAAGCTTTCTTT. Its protein product is CASSYSLGRTLGQNTEAFF.

The chain employs TRBV5-5 and TRBJ1-3, with TRBD1 as a possible D gene (6 bases). Germline V gives CDR1 SGHKS, CDR2 YYEKEE (reference sequence). Trimming pared 4 bases from V and 4 bases from J, leaving 12 bases between. The CDR3 length is 14 residues. The CDR3 nucleotides are TGTGCCAGCAGCCGGACAGTGAGAGGAAACACCATATATTTT. This gives the protein CASSRTVRGNTIYF.

This clonotype was observed many times. This chain uses TRBV7-9 with TRBJ2-1; D perhaps matches TRBD1 (6 bases). Germline assignment: CDR1 SEHNR and CDR2 FQNEAQ (reference sequence). The CDR3 spans 15 residues. V dropped 5 bases and J dropped 2 bases, with 13 bases sitting between them. The CDR3 DNA reads as TGTGCCAGCAGCGAGGGGACATTCACCTACAATGAGCAGTTCTTC. Translated: CASSEGTFTYNEQFF.

This clonotype was counted between two and nine times. The chain joins TRBV16 to TRBJ2-2; D ambiguous. This CDR3 comprises 12 residues. V lost 4 bases to trimming and J lost 7 bases, with 7 bases between them. The germline V gene encodes CDR1 KGHSY and CDR2 FQNENV. Written as DNA, the CDR3 is TGTGCCAGCAGCCGCCAAAACGGGGAGCTGTTTTTT. Its protein is CASSRQNGELFF.

This clonotype appeared a few times. The gene calls are TRBV20-1 and TRBJ2-4, with TRBD1 as a possible D gene (5 bases). The length of the CDR3 is 14 residues. Germline CDR1 and CDR2: DFQATT and SNEGSKA (reference sequence). Deletions cut 3 bases from V and 4 bases from J, with 13 bases between. The DNA of the CDR3 is TGCAGTGCTAGTGTGGCAGGGTCAAAAAACATTCAGTACTTC. Residues: CSASVAGSKNIQYF.

J is TRBJ2-3 and V is TRBV5-1, with D uncertain. Trimming left V 4 bases short and J 4 bases short, with 13 bases between. The CDR3 length is 14 residues. The V gene's germline CDR1 is SGHRS and CDR2 YFSETQ. This CDR3 is CASSPVSLPDTQYF. CDR3 bases: TGCGCCAGCAGCCCAGTCAGCCTACCAGATACGCAGTATTTT.

V and J are TRBV5-1 and TRBJ2-2, with 8 bases matching TRBD1. Germline lookup yields CDR1 SGHRS and CDR2 YFSETQ. V lost 0 bases to trimming and J lost 9 bases; unmatched junction nucleotides: 10. This CDR3 is built from 16 residues. CDR3 nucleotide sequence: TGCGCCAGCAGCTTGGAGTTCAGGACAGGGACCCGGGAGCTGTTTTTT. Its protein product is CASSLEFRTGTRELFF.

This clonotype was observed at least ten times. The chain uses TRBV5-1 and TRBJ2-1, with a weak D call TRBD2 (6 bases). The CDR3 length is 16 residues. V lost 0 bases and J 0 bases, leaving 10 bases between the germline ends. Germline loops: CDR1 SGHRS, CDR2 YFSETQ. DNA for the CDR3: TGCGCCAGCAGCTTGGGGTGGGGGGACTCCTACAATGAGCAGTTCTTC. This sequence encodes CASSLGWGDSYNEQFF.

The rearrangement uses TRBV3-1 and TRBJ2-1; 9 bases map to TRBD2. Germline V CDR1 and CDR2: LGHDT, YNNKEL (reference sequence). The CDR3 consists of 13 residues. V trimming: 4 bases; J trimming: 7 bases; junction bases outside the gene matches: 2. CDR3 coding DNA: TGTGCCAGCAGCCGCCTAGCGGGGAATGAGCAGTTCTTC. Protein: CASSRLAGNEQFF.

V and J are TRBV12-3 or TRBV12-4 and TRBJ2-7; 9 bases agree with TRBD1. V dropped 5 bases and J dropped 5; count of bases not matched to a gene: 10. The CDR3 covers 15 residues. The CDR3 protein is CASSLRQGVGDEQYF. The CDR3, as DNA: TGTGCCAGCAGTCTTCGACAGGGGGTTGGTGACGAGCAGTACTTC.

This chain uses TRBV4-1 with TRBJ2-7; D is tentatively TRBD1 or TRBD2 (5 bases each). The germline V gene encodes CDR1 MGHRA and CDR2 YSYEKL. V was shortened by 0 bases and J by 3 bases, with 15 bases between the two germline ends. The CDR3 runs to 16 residues. As DNA, the CDR3 is TGCGCCAGCAGCCAAGATATGAGGGGAGCAGGCTACGAGCAGTACGTC. The encoded protein is CASSQDMRGAGYEQYV.

V usage is TRBV24-1 and J usage is TRBJ2-1, with unresolved D. Germline V CDR1 and CDR2: KGHDR, SFDVKD. V lost 4 bases to trimming and J lost 9 bases, with 15 bases between them. This CDR3 comprises 14 residues. The chain's CDR3 is CATSDPTKSVEQFF. CDR3 DNA sequence: TGTGCCACCAGTGACCCCACCAAGTCGGTTGAGCAGTTCTTC.

V and J are TRBV5-5 and TRBJ2-2, with 9 bases identical to TRBD2. Per germline, CDR1 SGHKS and CDR2 YYEKEE (reference sequence). This CDR3 has 15 amino acids. J gave up 10 bases and V 2 bases, and 9 bases lay outside the gene matches. In DNA form, the CDR3 reads TGTGCCAGCAGCTTAGCGGGGGGCCCATGGGAGGAGCTGTTTTTT. Residues: CASSLAGGPWEELFF.

This clonotype was seen many times. CDR3 sequence reads: CASSFSQGQGTIHTGELFF. In nucleotides, the CDR3 is TGCGCCAGCAGCTTTTCCCAAGGACAGGGGACGATTCACACCGGGGAGCTGTTTTTT. The rearrangement links TRBV5-1 to TRBJ2-2; 9 nucleotides agree with TRBD1. The CDR3 sequence is 19 residues long. J was trimmed by 3 bases and V by 2 bases; bases with no gene match: 14. The germline gives CDR1 SGHRS, CDR2 YFSETQ.

The V gene is TRBV12-3 or TRBV12-4, the J gene TRBJ2-1; D may be TRBD1 (6 bases). The CDR3 runs to 14 residues. Trimming left V 6 bases short and J 6 bases short, with 15 bases between. This CDR3 reads CASSPDRFGNEQFF. The CDR3 nucleotides are TGTGCCAGCAGCCCCGACAGGTTCGGCAATGAGCAGTTCTTC.

The rearrangement links TRBV7-2 to TRBJ2-3; TRBD2 matches at 15 bases. CDR3 length: 18 amino acids. Germline V CDR1 and CDR2: SGHTA, FQGNSA. J lost 4 bases, V lost 0 bases, and 5 bases had no gene match. The CDR3 DNA follows: TGTGCCAGCAGCTTAGCTGGGACTAGCGGGAGGAGTTCAGATACGCAGTATTTT. Residues: CASSLAGTSGRSSDTQYF.

This clonotype appeared a few times. The chain recombines TRBV19 with TRBJ1-2; D perhaps matches TRBD1 (6 bases). CDR3 size: 14 residues. Germline V gene lookup returns CDR1 LNHDA and CDR2 SQIVND (reference sequence). Trimming left V 3 bases short and J 5 bases short, with 13 bases between. DNA for the CDR3: TGTGCCAGTAGTATCAACAGGGCTAGTTATGGCTACACCTTC. This gives the protein CASSINRASYGYTF.

This sequence joins TRBV5-1 and TRBJ2-5; 9 positions match TRBD2. Germline CDR1 SGHRS, CDR2 YFSETQ. The CDR3 has 15 residues. Trimming removed 0 bases from V and 3 bases from J; junction bases left unmatched: 3. The CDR3 nucleotides are TGCGCCAGCAGCTTGGGAGGACTAGCGAAAGAGACCCAGTACTTC. It is translated as CASSLGGLAKETQYF.

This clonotype has a handful of counts. The V gene is TRBV10-3, the J gene TRBJ2-2; 7 bases agree with TRBD1. The CDR3 totals 19 residues. V lost 6 bases, J lost 0 bases, and 16 bases stayed unmatched. Germline V gene lookup returns CDR1 ENHRY and CDR2 SYGVKD. The chain's CDR3 is CAISSGQLSQASNTGELFF. The CDR3 region has the DNA TGTGCCATCAGCTCGGGACAGCTCTCCCAAGCCTCGAACACCGGGGAGCTGTTTTTT.

This clonotype was detected only a few times. The chain couples TRBV5-1 to TRBJ2-1, with D possibly being TRBD1 or TRBD2 (5 bases each). CDR3 length: 14 residues. Per the germline V gene, CDR1 is SGHRS and CDR2 is YFSETQ. Trimming took 0 bases from V and 8 from J, leaving 12 bases between them. The CDR3 protein is CASSLEGTYDEQFF. The CDR3 DNA follows: TGCGCCAGCAGCTTGGAAGGGACGTACGATGAGCAGTTCTTC.

V is TRBV2 and J is TRBJ2-1; D remains ambiguous. V was cut by 7 bases and J by 0 bases, with 7 bases left in between. CDR1 is SNHLY and CDR2 is FYNNEI in the germline V gene. The CDR3 consists of 13 residues. The CDR3 DNA reads TGTGCCAGCAATGGAAACTCCTACAATGAGCAGTTCTTC. Protein sequence: CASNGNSYNEQFF.

This clonotype was recorded a few times. The rearrangement joins TRBV4-1 to TRBJ2-1; maybe TRBD2 (6 bases). Trimming pared 3 bases from V and 6 bases from J, leaving 21 bases between. Germline CDR1 and CDR2: MGHRA and YSYEKL. The CDR3 is made up of 17 amino acids. The CDR3 region is CASSHSRAEGKVNEQFF. As DNA, the CDR3 is TGCGCCAGCAGCCACTCCCGGGCGGAGGGGAAGGTCAATGAGCAGTTCTTC.